A selection of T cell receptor beta chains follows, all from one sample in a study of blood T cells in healthy people across ages. TCRdb recomputed calls from the 5' RACE reads with MiXCR, one row per CDR3 protein. The sample shows 1.5 million to 2 million distinct CDR3 sequences, 28% of them seen only once. Sequenced input: blood. These receptors were collected from a woman aged 30 to 39 in good health. CDR3s include the opening cysteine and the closing phenylalanine or tryptophan. The D gene is left open where the match is weak. Clone sizes are given selectively: once, few, many, or a class where the clone is expanded.

>TRBV29-1|.|.|TRBJ1-2
CSVGYRAEAGYTF
TGCAGCGTTGGGTACAGGGCAGAGGCTGGCTACACCTTC
>TRBV7-2|.|.|TRBJ1-2
CASSLDLPYGYTF
TGTGCCAGCAGCTTGGACCTCCCCTATGGCTACACCTTC
>TRBV5-1|TRBD2|.|TRBJ2-7
CTSSSLAGGNEQYF
TGCACCAGCAGTTCCCTAGCGGGAGGAAACGAGCAGTACTTC
>TRBV4-1|.|once|TRBJ2-2
CASSLGRLGGELFF
TGCGCCAGCAGCCTTGGGCGGTTGGGTGGGGAGCTGTTTTTT
>TRBV12-3/TRBV12-4|TRBD1|.|TRBJ1-5
CASSGSDRGYSNQPQHF
TGTGCCAGCAGTGGATCGGACAGGGGATATAGCAATCAGCCCCAGCATTTT
>TRBV6-1|.|.|TRBJ1-2
CASSVGRAYGYTF
TGTGCCAGCAGTGTAGGACGGGCCTATGGCTACACCTTC
>TRBV12-3/TRBV12-4|.|.|TRBJ2-3
CAISFGVTTDTQYF
TGTGCCATCAGTTTTGGGGTGACCACAGATACGCAGTATTTT
>TRBV9|.|.|TRBJ2-5
CASSAQGLQQETQYF
TGTGCCAGCAGCGCCCAGGGTCTGCAACAAGAGACCCAGTACTTC
>TRBV2|.|.|TRBJ2-1
CASSSPTKVIVNEQFF
TGTGCCAGCAGTTCCCCCACTAAGGTCATAGTGAATGAGCAGTTCTTC
>TRBV29-1|TRBD1|.|TRBJ1-1
CSVKKSGQRNTEAFF
TGCAGCGTTAAAAAGTCGGGACAGCGGAACACTGAAGCTTTCTTT
>TRBV6-5|.|many|TRBJ2-7
CASSYSGFGSSYEQYF
TGTGCCAGCAGTTACTCGGGGTTCGGTTCCTCCTACGAGCAGTACTTC
>TRBV28|TRBD1|few|TRBJ2-3
CASSLIPGQGEADTQYF
TGTGCCAGCAGTTTAATCCCCGGACAGGGGGAGGCAGATACGCAGTATTTT
>TRBV3-1|.|.|TRBJ2-5
CASSPPPPRSRQETQYF
TGTGCCAGCAGCCCTCCGCCCCCCAGAAGCCGCCAAGAGACCCAGTACTTC
>TRBV9|.|.|TRBJ2-1
CASSVAGRTSSYNEQFF
TGTGCCAGCAGCGTAGCGGGGAGGACCAGCTCCTACAATGAGCAGTTCTTC
>TRBV6-6|.|.|TRBJ2-5
CASSYSSQSRETQYF
TGTGCCAGCAGTTACTCGTCACAGAGTCGAGAGACCCAGTACTTC
>TRBV20-1|TRBD2|.|TRBJ2-4
CSASGLAGGWEQYF
TGCAGTGCTAGTGGGCTAGCGGGGGGTTGGGAGCAGTACTTC
>TRBV12-3/TRBV12-4|.|.|TRBJ1-1
CASSPGRENTEAFF
TGTGCCAGCAGCCCTGGACGGGAGAACACTGAAGCTTTCTTT
>TRBV3-1|.|few|TRBJ2-7
CASSPLPQSYEQYF
TGTGCCAGCAGCCCCCTGCCGCAGTCCTACGAGCAGTACTTC
>TRBV29-1|TRBD2|.|TRBJ2-7
CSVDASGTYEQYF
TGCAGCGTTGATGCTAGCGGGACCTACGAGCAGTACTTC
>TRBV25-1|TRBD1|.|TRBJ2-5
CASSERGQKETQYF
TGTGCCAGCAGTGAGAGGGGACAGAAAGAGACCCAGTACTTC
>TRBV20-1|.|.|TRBJ2-1
CRAIRGSSYNEQFF
TGCAGGGCGATAAGGGGGAGCTCCTACAATGAGCAGTTCTTC
>TRBV5-6|TRBD2|.|TRBJ2-7
CASSWITSAEQYF
TGTGCCAGCAGCTGGATAACTAGCGCCGAGCAGTACTTC
>TRBV20-1|.|.|TRBJ1-2
CSASTALNYGYTF
TGCAGTGCATCAACAGCTCTAAACTATGGCTACACCTTC
>TRBV6-5|.|few|TRBJ2-3
CASTIKKTTDTQYF
TGTGCCAGCACTATAAAAAAGACCACAGATACGCAGTATTTT
>TRBV12-5|.|.|TRBJ2-1
CASGPPSRDNEQFF
TGTGCTAGTGGTCCCCCGAGCAGGGACAATGAGCAGTTCTTC
>TRBV7-2|.|.|TRBJ2-3
CASSFRTPNTDTQYF
TGTGCCAGCAGCTTCCGGACTCCAAACACAGATACGCAGTATTTT
>TRBV29-1|.|.|TRBJ2-1
CSVAAYSYNEQFF
TGCAGCGTTGCTGCCTACTCCTACAATGAGCAGTTCTTC
>TRBV29-1|.|many|TRBJ2-5
CSVLGTGETQYF
TGCAGCGTTCTGGGGACGGGAGAGACCCAGTACTTC
>TRBV12-3/TRBV12-4|.|many|TRBJ2-5
CASSSTRQETQYF
TGTGCCAGTTCCTCGACTAGGCAAGAGACCCAGTACTTC
>TRBV4-1|.|.|TRBJ2-7
CASSQQGLSSSYEQYF
TGCGCCAGCAGCCAACAAGGTCTCTCAAGCTCCTACGAGCAGTACTTC
>TRBV6-1|TRBD2|many|TRBJ2-1
CASRWTSGSGGEQFF
TGTGCCAGCAGGTGGACTAGCGGGAGTGGGGGTGAGCAGTTCTTC
>TRBV7-9|.|few|TRBJ2-5
CASSRPQEQQETQYF
TGTGCCAGCAGCCGACCTCAGGAGCAACAAGAGACCCAGTACTTC
>TRBV2|.|few|TRBJ2-1
CASSASRINEQFF
TGTGCCAGCAGCGCCAGTAGAATCAATGAGCAGTTCTTC
>TRBV27|.|once|TRBJ1-1
CASSPARGLRTEAFF
TGTGCCAGCAGTCCGGCCAGGGGCCTTCGGACTGAAGCTTTCTTT
>TRBV29-1|.|.|TRBJ1-1
CSELPNTEAFF
TGCAGCGAACTGCCGAACACTGAAGCTTTCTTT
>TRBV20-1|.|.|TRBJ2-3
CSARGQGGSDTQYF
TGCAGTGCTAGAGGCCAGGGGGGGTCCGATACGCAGTATTTT
>TRBV6-5|.|few|TRBJ2-3
CASSYYRGGDTQYF
TGTGCCAGCAGTTACTACAGGGGAGGGGATACGCAGTATTTT
>TRBV6-6|.|.|TRBJ2-2
CASTGANTGELFF
TGTGCCAGCACAGGGGCGAACACCGGGGAGCTGTTTTTT
>TRBV29-1|.|many|TRBJ2-7
CSVAGSLYEQYF
TGCAGCGTAGCCGGGTCTTTGTACGAGCAGTACTTC
>TRBV10-2|.|.|TRBJ2-7
CASSELQNEQYF
TGCGCCAGCAGTGAGTTGCAGAATGAGCAGTACTTC
>TRBV18|TRBD1|many|TRBJ2-1
CASSSGQNNEQFF
TGTGCCAGCTCATCGGGACAGAACAATGAGCAGTTCTTC
>TRBV20-1|.|.|TRBJ2-3
CSASRLDTDTQYF
TGCAGTGCTAGTAGACTAGACACAGATACGCAGTATTTT
>TRBV11-2|.|few|TRBJ1-1
CASNKVRGGNTEAFF
TGTGCCAGCAACAAGGTCAGGGGAGGGAACACTGAAGCTTTCTTT
>TRBV10-2|.|many|TRBJ2-7
CASSEIAGGTYEQYF
TGCGCCAGCAGTGAGATCGCAGGGGGGACCTACGAGCAGTACTTC
>TRBV9|.|few|TRBJ1-1
CASSDRATNTEAFF
TGTGCCAGCAGCGACCGGGCTACGAACACTGAAGCTTTCTTT
>TRBV7-2|.|.|TRBJ1-5
CASSLGLALSQPRHF
TGTGCCAGCAGCTTAGGACTTGCCTTGAGTCAGCCCCGGCATTTT
>TRBV7-9|.|.|TRBJ2-7
CASSLRGKDYEQYF
TGTGCCAGCAGCTTACGCGGGAAGGACTACGAGCAGTACTTC
>TRBV4-1|.|.|TRBJ1-2
CASSPGRASGYGYTF
TGCGCCAGCAGCCCTGGACGCGCATCCGGCTATGGCTACACCTTC
>TRBV20-1|TRBD1|.|TRBJ2-7
CSAQRGGTGLSEQYF
TGCAGTGCGCAACGAGGAGGGACAGGGTTGAGTGAGCAGTACTTC
>TRBV29-1|.|.|TRBJ1-2
CSVDDGEVYGYTF
TGCAGCGTGGACGATGGGGAGGTCTATGGCTACACCTTC
>TRBV5-5|.|once|TRBJ1-2
CASSFHAGSGYGYTF
TGTGCCAGCAGCTTCCACGCGGGGAGCGGGTATGGCTACACCTTC
>TRBV6-6|TRBD1|.|TRBJ1-1
CASSLPIWGQGRTEAFF
TGTGCCAGCAGCCTCCCAATCTGGGGACAGGGACGCACTGAAGCTTTCTTT
>TRBV5-1|TRBD1|.|TRBJ1-1
CASSPNPGGTEAFF
TGCGCCAGCAGCCCGAATCCAGGGGGCACTGAAGCTTTCTTT
>TRBV29-1|.|.|TRBJ2-2
CSVGLRSGSGELFF
TGCAGCGTTGGATTAAGGTCGGGGTCTGGGGAGCTGTTTTTT
>TRBV24-1|TRBD2|many|TRBJ2-1
CATSNPSGGNNEQFF
TGTGCCACCAGTAATCCTAGCGGGGGAAACAATGAGCAGTTCTTC
>TRBV12-3/TRBV12-4|.|.|TRBJ1-2
CASSYRIELYGYTF
TGTGCCAGCAGCTACAGGATTGAACTCTATGGCTACACCTTC
>TRBV20-1|TRBD2|few|TRBJ2-3
CSARPAGATDTQYF
TGCAGTGCTAGACCAGCGGGGGCCACAGATACGCAGTATTTT